This T cell receptor (beta chain) was retrieved from a study of cytomegalovirus exposure and HLA in healthy donors. Across the whole study: Caucasian-associated ancestry cluster membership applied to about 83% of around 400 genotyped donors.

The CDR3 is 14 amino acids. With V trimmed by 3 bases and J by 8 bases, 6 bases remained unmatched. CDR1 is ENHRY and CDR2 is SYGVKD in the germline V gene. PCR used 60 Vbeta primers and 13 Jbeta primers. Data came from immunoSEQ multiplex PCR; TCRdb stores just in-frame clones and leaves some out. Here the sample spans 150,000 to 200,000 clones, about 79% being singletons. The sequence was obtained from a woman in her forties or fifties in good health and CMV-seronegative. The sample taken for sequencing was PBMCs. V gene TRBV10-3 combines with J gene TRBJ2-4; 8 bases agree with TRBD1. The CDR3 region has the DNA TGTGCCATCAGTGAAGAACAGGGGGGTTACATTCAGTACTTC. It codes for CAISEEQGGYIQYF.